The source of this T cell receptor beta chain is a study of vaccination effects on CD4 cells after COVID-19 (dated 2022 in TCRdb). In the study overall: Participants received two doses of either the BNT162b2 or the mRNA-1273 mRNA SARS-CoV-2 vaccine. SARS-CoV-2 spike-specific CD4+ TCR repertoires were compared before and after mRNA vaccination in COVID-19 convalescent patients and in infection-naive vaccine recipients. In the study, cultures from other donors were sequenced using the Oncomine TCR Beta short-read assay on an Illumina iSeq 100. A total of more than 8 COVID-19 convalescent patients and a few SARS-CoV-2-naive healthy vaccine recipients were included in the full study. Pre-vaccine samples were drawn from a couple of convalescent patients 16 days and one week before the first dose, at 142 and 148 days after COVID-19 diagnosis. Findings and caveats that apply to the study as a whole: The study was limited by a small number of convalescent patients, and early post-infection timepoints were lacking. Clones induced by infection and clones induced by vaccination both contracted markedly at late timepoints after vaccination, which fits with T cell responses waning over time. For convalescent patients, new clones induced by the vaccine made up most of the post-vaccine spike-reactive repertoire, and these new clones were largely distinct from the clones induced by infection.

With respect to this clone: Its antigen remains undetermined. Base qualities are not at hand, and no much larger clone is one base apart.

The germline V gene specifies SGHRS as CDR1 and YFSETQ as CDR2. The junction shows trimming of 4 bases on V and 3 bases on J, and the gene matches do not reach 5 bases of it. The cysteine opens and the phenylalanine closes a CDR3 of 15 amino acids. CDR3 DNA only is kept here, 45 bases in frame from base 1. In the ViraFEST assay, PBMC were stimulated with viral peptide pools, and TCR sequencing was then used to find antigen-specific CD4+ T cell clonotypes based on their expansion. After about 10 days of culture, CD4+ T cells were isolated with the EasySep CD4+ T cell isolation kit. Convalescent patients had PCR-confirmed SARS-CoV-2 infection between March and December 2020, before Alpha, Beta and Delta variants emerged in the United States. Approximately 2 million PBMC per well were cultured with 9 to 10 ug/ml peptides in IMDM containing 5% human AB serum, 8.5 to 10 IU/ml IL-2 and gentamicin. Half of the culture medium was replaced with fresh IL-2-containing medium on days 3 and 7. Unless noted otherwise, every peptide stimulation condition was grown in triplicate wells. Using Ficoll-Paque Plus gradient centrifugation, PBMC were separated from whole blood and then either used fresh or cryopreserved at -140C. Overlapping peptide pools spanned the spike proteins of SARS-CoV-2 and the common cold coronaviruses HCoV-NL63, HCoV-OC43 and HCoV-229E. The QIAamp micro DNA kit was used to extract genomic DNA from the cultured CD4+ T cells.

The protocol used for the library was the immunoSEQ multiplex PCR assay. TCR beta CDR3 sequencing was performed on DNA from the cultured, isolated CD4+ T cells. The original pipeline was this. Non-productive TCR sequences were removed, reads were trimmed to the CDR3 region, and CDR3s of at least 7 amino acids were retained. The MANAFEST web app was used to identify antigen-specific clonotypes by comparing expansion in peptide wells with expansion in reference cultures. To count as positive, a clone had to show expansion at FDR<0.05 compared with the reference and with all other wells, an odds ratio above 5, and a frequency above 0.1% in two replicate wells. Clonotypes significantly expanded in SARS-CoV-2 spike wells and in at least one common cold coronavirus spike condition were defined as cross-reactive. CDR3 similarity was assessed by Levenshtein distance using the stringdist R package, and unrooted trees were constructed with ape in R 3.6.1. The clones in this table, taken by TCRdb from immuneACCESS, are in-frame only. Not every clone is retained; where verified, under half of the shortfall comes from an unresolved V gene, and the cause of the rest is unknown. V, J and clone size derive from that table, while D and trimming were established from the DNA sequence. Recorded for this sample are about 22,000 clones; roughly 76% of them occurred a single time. 16% of the sample goes to the ten largest clones.

This clonotype was sampled from a human donor who had a prior SARS-CoV-2 infection. The V gene is TRBV5-1 and the J gene is TRBJ2-3; 10 bases in between match TRBD2. The sample here was CD4+ T cells from PBMCs cultured with SARS-CoV-2 spike peptides, taken before COVID-19 vaccination. Explained via the paper, the cell subset or site label denotes: SARS-CoV-2 spike overlapping peptide pool stimulation. The CDR3 sequence is CASSIGLAETDTQYF. The DNA sequence is TGCGCCAGCAGCATCGGACTAGCGGAGACAGATACGCAGTATTTT.